The text below deals with one T cell receptor beta chain. The data are from a study of blood T cell repertoires in COVID-19. Study context: The United States, Italy and Spain were the sources of the acute and convalescent COVID-19 samples.

V lost 7 bases and J 1 base, leaving 10 bases between the germline ends. Germline V lookup: CDR1 MNHNY, CDR2 SVGAGI (reference sequence). The CDR3 has 13 residues. Original handling: For nucleated cells, counts were estimated from reference gene primer amplification. Sequenced by immunoSEQ multiplex PCR; TCRdb stores in-frame clones only, minus some. The V and J calls and clone size come from that table; D and trimming were worked out from the DNA. The sample shows under 150,000 clones, roughly 81% of them seen only once. The V gene is TRBV6-6, the J gene TRBJ1-1; D not resolved. Material for sequencing was peripheral blood. The source of this sequence is a human donor in a cohort sampled during active COVID-19. In DNA form, the CDR3 reads TGTGCCAGCACCCAGAAGCGGAACACTGAAGCTTTCTTT. This sequence encodes CASTQKRNTEAFF.